This T cell receptor (beta chain) originates from a study of blood T cell repertoires in COVID-19. On the study more broadly: Samples taken during acute and convalescent COVID-19 were collected in the United States, Italy and Spain. Sources were T cells, B-cell-depleted T cells, or PBMCs; the material itself was cDNA or gDNA.

Original analysis: Estimation of nucleated cell counts was performed using reference gene primer amplification. Using immunoSEQ multiplex PCR, the repertoire was profiled, and TCRdb retains in-frame clones only, with some absent. Clone size and the V and J calls come from that table; the DNA yielded D and trimming. The sample has tens of thousands of clones; less than 90% are singletons. CDR1 and CDR2 from the germline V gene are SGHAT and FQNNGV. The CDR3 is 15 amino acids. Deletions cut 1 base from V and 3 bases from J, with 9 bases between. The receptor was isolated from a man between 60 and 70 years old with acute or convalescent COVID-19. The sequenced sample was peripheral blood. The chain joins TRBV11-2 to TRBJ2-2; a weak D match, TRBD2 (5 bases). In DNA form, the CDR3 reads TGTGCCAGCAGCTTAGCTCTAGCATACACCGGGGAGCTGTTTTTT. Its translation: CASSLALAYTGELFF.